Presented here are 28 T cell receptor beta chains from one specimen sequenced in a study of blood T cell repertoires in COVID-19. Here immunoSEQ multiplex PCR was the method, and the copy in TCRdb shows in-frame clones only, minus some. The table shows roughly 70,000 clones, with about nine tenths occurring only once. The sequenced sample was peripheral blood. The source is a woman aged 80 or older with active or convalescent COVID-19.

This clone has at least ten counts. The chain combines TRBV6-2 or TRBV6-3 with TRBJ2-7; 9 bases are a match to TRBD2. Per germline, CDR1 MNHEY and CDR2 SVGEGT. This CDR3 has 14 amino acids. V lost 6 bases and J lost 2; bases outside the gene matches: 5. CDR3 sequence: CASSGLAFAYEQYF. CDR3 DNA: TGTGCCAGCAGCGGACTAGCGTTTGCCTACGAGCAGTACTTC.

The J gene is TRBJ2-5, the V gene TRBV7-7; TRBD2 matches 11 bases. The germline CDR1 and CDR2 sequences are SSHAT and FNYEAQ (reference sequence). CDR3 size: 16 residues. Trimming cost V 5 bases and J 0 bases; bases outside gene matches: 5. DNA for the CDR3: TGTGCCAGCAGCACTCGACTAGCGGGGTACCAAGAGACCCAGTACTTC. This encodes CASSTRLAGYQETQYF.

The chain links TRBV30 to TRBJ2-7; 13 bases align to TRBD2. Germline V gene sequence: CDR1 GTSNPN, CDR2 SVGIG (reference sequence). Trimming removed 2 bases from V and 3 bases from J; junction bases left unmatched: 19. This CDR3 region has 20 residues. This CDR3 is CAWSTGQGVTGTSGVYEQYF. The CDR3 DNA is TGTGCCTGGAGTACGGGACAGGGGGTTACCGGGACTAGCGGGGTCTACGAGCAGTACTTC.

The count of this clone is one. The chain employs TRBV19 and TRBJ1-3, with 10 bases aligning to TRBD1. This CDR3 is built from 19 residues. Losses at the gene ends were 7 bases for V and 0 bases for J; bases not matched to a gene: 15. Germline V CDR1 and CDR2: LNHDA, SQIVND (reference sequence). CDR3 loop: CASIPPGQGPFSSGNTIYF. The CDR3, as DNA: TGTGCCAGTATCCCCCCGGGACAGGGGCCCTTTAGCTCTGGAAACACCATATATTTT.

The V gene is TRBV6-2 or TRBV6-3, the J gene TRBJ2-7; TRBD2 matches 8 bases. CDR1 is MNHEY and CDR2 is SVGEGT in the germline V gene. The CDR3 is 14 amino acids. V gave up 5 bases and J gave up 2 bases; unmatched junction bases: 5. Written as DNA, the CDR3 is TGTGCCAGCAGTCGAAGCGGGGGAGCCTACGAGCAGTACTTC. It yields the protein CASSRSGGAYEQYF.

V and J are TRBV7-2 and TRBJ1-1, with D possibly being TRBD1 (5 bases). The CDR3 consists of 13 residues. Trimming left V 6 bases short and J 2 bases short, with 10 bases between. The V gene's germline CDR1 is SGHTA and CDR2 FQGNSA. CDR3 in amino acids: CASRDSPNTEAFF. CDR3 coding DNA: TGTGCCAGCAGAGACAGTCCCAACACTGAAGCTTTCTTT.

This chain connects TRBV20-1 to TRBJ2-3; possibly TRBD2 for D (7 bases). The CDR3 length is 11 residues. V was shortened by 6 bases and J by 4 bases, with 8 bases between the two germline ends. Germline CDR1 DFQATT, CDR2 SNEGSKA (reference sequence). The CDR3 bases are TGCAGTGCCGGGGGGCCAGATACGCAGTATTTT. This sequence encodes CSAGGPDTQYF.

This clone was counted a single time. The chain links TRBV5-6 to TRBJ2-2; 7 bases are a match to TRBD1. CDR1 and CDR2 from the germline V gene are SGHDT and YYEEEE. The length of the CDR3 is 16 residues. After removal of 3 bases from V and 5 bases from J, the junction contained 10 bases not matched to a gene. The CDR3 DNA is TGTGCCAGCAGCTCGGCAGGGGGAGTTCGGACCGGGGAGCTGTTTTTT. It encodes CASSSAGGVRTGELFF. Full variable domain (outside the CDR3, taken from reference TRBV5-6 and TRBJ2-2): DAGVTQSPTHLIKTRGQQVTLRCSPKSGHDTVSWYQQALGQGPQFIFQYYEEEERQRGNFPDRFSGHQFPNYSSELNVNALLLGDSALYLCASSSAGGVRTGELFFGEGSRLTVL.

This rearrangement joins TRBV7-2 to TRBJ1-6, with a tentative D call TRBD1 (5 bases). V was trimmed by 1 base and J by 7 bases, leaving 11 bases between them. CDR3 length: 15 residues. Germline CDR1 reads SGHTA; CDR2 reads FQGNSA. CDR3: CASSLEAGGNSPLHF. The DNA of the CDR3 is TGTGCCAGCAGCTTAGAGGCCGGGGGGAATTCACCCCTCCACTTT.

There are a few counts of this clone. The CDR3 protein is CASSSGAGIRSVGSNQPQHF. CDR3 in DNA: TGTGCCAGTAGTTCTGGGGCAGGGATTAGATCGGTGGGGAGCAATCAGCCCCAGCATTTT. The rearrangement joins TRBV19 to TRBJ1-5, with D maybe TRBD1 (5 bases). V was pared by 5 bases and J by 1 base, with 27 bases between. The CDR3 extends over 20 amino acids. The germline gives CDR1 LNHDA, CDR2 SQIVND (reference sequence).

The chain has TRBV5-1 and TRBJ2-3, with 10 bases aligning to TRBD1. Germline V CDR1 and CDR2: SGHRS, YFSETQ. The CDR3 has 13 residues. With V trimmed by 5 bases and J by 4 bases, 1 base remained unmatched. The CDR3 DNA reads TGCGCCAGCAGTGGACAGGGGGCAGATACGCAGTATTTT. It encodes CASSGQGADTQYF. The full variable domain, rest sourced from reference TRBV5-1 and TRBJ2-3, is KAGVTQTPRYLIKTRGQQVTLSCSPISGHRSVSWYQQTPGQGLQFLFEYFSETQRNKGNFPGRFSGRQFSNSRSEMNVSTLELGDSALYLCASSGQGADTQYFGPGTRLTVL.

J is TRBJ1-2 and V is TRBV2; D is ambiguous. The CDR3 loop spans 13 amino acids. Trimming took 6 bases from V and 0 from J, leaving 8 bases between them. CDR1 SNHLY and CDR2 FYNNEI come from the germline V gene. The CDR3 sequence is CASSPRSNYGYTF. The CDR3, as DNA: TGTGCCAGCAGCCCTCGTTCTAACTATGGCTACACCTTC.

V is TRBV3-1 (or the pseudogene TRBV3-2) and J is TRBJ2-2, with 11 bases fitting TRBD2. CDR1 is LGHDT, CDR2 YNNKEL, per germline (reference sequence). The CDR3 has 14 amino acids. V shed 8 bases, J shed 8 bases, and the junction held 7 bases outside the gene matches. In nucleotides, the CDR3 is TGTGCCAGCCGCCTAGCGGGGGGCCCGGGGGAGCTGTTTTTT. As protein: CASRLAGGPGELFF.

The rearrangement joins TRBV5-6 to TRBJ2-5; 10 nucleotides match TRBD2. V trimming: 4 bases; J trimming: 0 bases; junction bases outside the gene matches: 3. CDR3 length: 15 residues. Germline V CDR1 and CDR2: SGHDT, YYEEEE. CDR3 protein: CASSLAGAYQETQYF. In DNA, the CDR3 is TGTGCCAGCAGCCTAGCGGGGGCGTACCAAGAGACCCAGTACTTC.

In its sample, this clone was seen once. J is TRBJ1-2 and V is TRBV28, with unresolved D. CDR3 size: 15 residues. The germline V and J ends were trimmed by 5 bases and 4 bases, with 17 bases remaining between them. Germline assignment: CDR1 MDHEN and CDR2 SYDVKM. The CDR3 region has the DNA TGTGCCAGCAGTACCCTCGCCAGCGAGCGCTATGGCTACACCTTC. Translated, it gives CASSTLASERYGYTF.

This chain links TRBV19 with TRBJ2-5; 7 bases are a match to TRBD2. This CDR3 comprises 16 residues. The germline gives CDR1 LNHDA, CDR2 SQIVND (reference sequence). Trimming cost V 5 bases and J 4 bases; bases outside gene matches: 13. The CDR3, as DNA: TGTGCCAGTAGTTCCCCACCGGACCCGGGGGGAGAGACCCAGTACTTC. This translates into CASSSPPDPGGETQYF.

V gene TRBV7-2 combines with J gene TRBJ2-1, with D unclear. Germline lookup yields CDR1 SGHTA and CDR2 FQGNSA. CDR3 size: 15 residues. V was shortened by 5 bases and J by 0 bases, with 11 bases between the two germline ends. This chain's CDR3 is CASSPQKSSYNEQFF. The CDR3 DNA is TGTGCCAGCAGCCCACAGAAGAGCTCCTACAATGAGCAGTTCTTC.

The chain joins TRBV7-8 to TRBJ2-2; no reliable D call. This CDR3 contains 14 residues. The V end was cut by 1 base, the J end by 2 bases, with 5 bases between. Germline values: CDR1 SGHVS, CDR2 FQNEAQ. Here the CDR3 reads CASSLDINTGELFF. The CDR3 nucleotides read TGTGCCAGCAGCTTAGACATAAACACCGGGGAGCTGTTTTTT.

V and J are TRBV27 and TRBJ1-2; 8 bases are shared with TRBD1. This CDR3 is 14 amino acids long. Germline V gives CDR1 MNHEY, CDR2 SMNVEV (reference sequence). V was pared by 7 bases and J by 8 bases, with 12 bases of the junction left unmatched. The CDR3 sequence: CASKLSDRGIGYTF. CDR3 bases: TGTGCCAGCAAATTATCCGACAGGGGTATCGGCTACACCTTC.

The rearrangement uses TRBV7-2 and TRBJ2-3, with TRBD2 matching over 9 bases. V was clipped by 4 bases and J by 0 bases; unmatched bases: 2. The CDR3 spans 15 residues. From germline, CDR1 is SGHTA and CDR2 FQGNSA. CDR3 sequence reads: CASSYTSGSTDTQYF. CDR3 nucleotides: TGTGCCAGCAGCTATACTAGCGGGAGCACAGATACGCAGTATTTT. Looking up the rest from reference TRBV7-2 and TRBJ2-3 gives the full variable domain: GAGVSQSPSNKVTEKGKDVELRCDPISGHTALYWYRQSLGQGLEFLIYFQGNSAPDKSGLPSDRFSAERTGGSVSTLTIQRTQQEDSAVYLCASSYTSGSTDTQYFGPGTRLTVL.

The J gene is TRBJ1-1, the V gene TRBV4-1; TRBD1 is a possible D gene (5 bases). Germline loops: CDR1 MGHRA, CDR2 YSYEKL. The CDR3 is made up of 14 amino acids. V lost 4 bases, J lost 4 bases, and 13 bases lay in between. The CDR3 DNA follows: TGCGCCAGCAGCCCGTCCAGGGTTTTCACTGAAGCTTTCTTT. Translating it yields CASSPSRVFTEAFF.

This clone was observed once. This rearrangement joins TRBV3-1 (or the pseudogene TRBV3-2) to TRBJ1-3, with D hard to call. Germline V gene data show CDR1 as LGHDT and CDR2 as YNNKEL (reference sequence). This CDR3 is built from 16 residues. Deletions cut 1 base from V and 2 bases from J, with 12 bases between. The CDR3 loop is CASSQVDLSPGNTIYF. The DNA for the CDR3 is TGTGCCAGCAGCCAAGTAGATCTTTCACCTGGAAACACCATATATTTT.

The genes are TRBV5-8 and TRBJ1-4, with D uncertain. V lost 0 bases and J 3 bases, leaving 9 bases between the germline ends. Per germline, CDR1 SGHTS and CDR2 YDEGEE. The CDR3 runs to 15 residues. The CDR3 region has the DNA TGTGCCAGCAGCTTGGGGGGAGTTGCTAATGAAAAACTGTTTTTT. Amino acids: CASSLGGVANEKLFF.

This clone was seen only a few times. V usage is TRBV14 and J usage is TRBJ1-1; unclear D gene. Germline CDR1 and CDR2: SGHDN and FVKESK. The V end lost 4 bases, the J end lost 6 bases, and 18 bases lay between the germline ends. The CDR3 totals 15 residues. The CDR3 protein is CASSPKLRAGPEAFF. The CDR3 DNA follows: TGTGCCAGCAGCCCTAAGTTGCGGGCGGGCCCTGAAGCTTTCTTT.

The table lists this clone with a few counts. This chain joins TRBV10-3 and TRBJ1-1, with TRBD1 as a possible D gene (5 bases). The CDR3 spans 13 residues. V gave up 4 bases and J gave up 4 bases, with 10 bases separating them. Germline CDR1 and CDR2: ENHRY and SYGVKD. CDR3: CAISGAGGTEAFF. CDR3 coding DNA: TGTGCCATCAGTGGGGCGGGGGGCACTGAAGCTTTCTTT.

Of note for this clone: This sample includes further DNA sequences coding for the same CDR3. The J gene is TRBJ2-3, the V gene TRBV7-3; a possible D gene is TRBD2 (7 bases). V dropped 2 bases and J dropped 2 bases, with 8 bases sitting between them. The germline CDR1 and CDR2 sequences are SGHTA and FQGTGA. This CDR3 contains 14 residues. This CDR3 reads CASSLAGATDTQYF. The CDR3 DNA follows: TGTGCCAGCAGCTTAGCGGGGGCCACAGATACGCAGTATTTT.

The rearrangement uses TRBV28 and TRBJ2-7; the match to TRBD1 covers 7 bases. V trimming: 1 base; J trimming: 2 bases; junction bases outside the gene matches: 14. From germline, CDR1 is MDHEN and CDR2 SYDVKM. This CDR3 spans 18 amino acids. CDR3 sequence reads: CASSLLSRGGRGTYEQYF. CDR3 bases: TGTGCCAGCAGTTTATTATCCCGTGGGGGCAGGGGGACCTACGAGCAGTACTTC.

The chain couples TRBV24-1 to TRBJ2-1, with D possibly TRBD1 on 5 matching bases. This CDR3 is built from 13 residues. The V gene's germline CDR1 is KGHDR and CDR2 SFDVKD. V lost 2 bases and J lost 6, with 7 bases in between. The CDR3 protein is CATSDSGSNEQFF. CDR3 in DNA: TGTGCCACCAGTGATTCAGGGTCCAATGAGCAGTTCTTC.